This T cell receptor beta chain was obtained from a study of T-cell memory formation after mild COVID-19. This clonotype was seen more than once but under ten times. The antigen is undetermined. This CDR3 is built from 16 residues. Germline CDR1 and CDR2: SGHVS and FQNEAQ. V was pared by 3 bases and J by 5 bases, with 10 bases of the junction left unmatched. TCRalpha and TCRbeta libraries used 5'RACE with constant-segment primers and UMIs. A single record per CDR3 protein comes from TCRdb applying MiXCR to the 5' RACE reads. Among more than 250,000 distinct CDR3 sequences listed, more than 15% were seen once. General study results and limits: Proof of SARS-CoV-2 specificity was absent for the second-wave clones that crested on day 37. That cross-reactive memory joined was suggested by some responding clones appearing in pre-infection memory.

The clonotype originates from a man between 18 and 35 years old who had mild COVID-19 (a few samples of this study predate the infection). Cell type and time point are not known. The sequencing input was PBMCs or a T cell subset sorted from them (not recorded which). J is TRBJ2-3 and V is TRBV7-8; 8 bases match TRBD1. CDR3 residues: CASSFPDRGGRDTQYF. The CDR3 DNA reads TGTGCCAGCAGCTTCCCTGACAGGGGAGGAAGAGATACGCAGTATTTT.